This TCR beta chain was sequenced in a study of cytomegalovirus exposure and HLA in healthy donors. Regarding the study as a whole: Reported performance of the classifier showed diagnosis of cytomegalovirus status with high specificity and sensitivity. It was in a later analysis that TCR association rates were seen to vary by HLA locus, highest for DRB1 and lowest for HLA-C.

On this clone itself: Its antigen remains unidentified.

V trimming: 4 bases; J trimming: 4 bases; junction bases outside the gene matches: 9. From germline, CDR1 is SQVTM and CDR2 ANQGSEA. The CDR3 spans 14 residues. Researchers ran the PCR with 60 Vbeta and 13 Jbeta primers. Data came from immunoSEQ multiplex PCR; TCRdb stores just in-frame clones and leaves some out. The specimen's table records 55,000 to 85,000 clones. The gene calls are TRBV29-1 and TRBJ1-2; 7 bases are shared with TRBD1. The sequence was collected from a woman aged 25 to 39 in good health and CMV-seronegative. What was sequenced was PBMCs. CDR3 sequence: CSVAGTEHAYGYTF. CDR3 nucleotide sequence: TGCAGCGTTGCAGGGACAGAGCATGCCTATGGCTACACCTTC.